The 18 T cell receptor beta chains in this list originate from one sample, sequenced in a study of blood T cells in healthy people across ages. It was with a sample-barcoded 5' primer and a J-beta primer mix that a second PCR of about 6 to 12 cycles was run. TCRdb used MiXCR to reprocess the 5' RACE reads, holding one entry per CDR3 protein. The sample carries about a million distinct CDR3 sequences, around two fifths recorded once. Material for sequencing was blood. These receptors originate from a man younger than 30 in good health.

As regards this clonotype: The junction departs from germline at one end; a sequencing error may be responsible. The V gene is TRBV6-6, the J gene TRBJ1-5; 7 nucleotides match TRBD1. The length of the CDR3 is 17 residues. From germline, CDR1 is MNHNY and CDR2 SVGAGI (reference sequence). CDR3 residues: CASSFPGQRISNQPLHF. The CDR3 nucleotides read TGTGCCAGCAGTTTTCCGGGACAGAGAATTAGCAATCAGCCCCTGCATTTT.

The chain couples TRBV29-1 to TRBJ1-2, with 11 bases aligning to TRBD1. The germline CDR1 and CDR2 sequences are SQVTM and ANQGSEA. The V gene end was trimmed by 7 bases and the J gene end by 2 bases; junction bases not matched to a gene: 3. The CDR3 contains 13 residues. The CDR3 spells CSGTGGANYGYTF. The CDR3 region has the DNA TGCAGCGGGACAGGGGGCGCGAACTATGGCTACACCTTC. Based on the CDR3 plus reference TRBV29-1 and TRBJ1-2, the full variable domain is SAVISQKPSRDICQRGTSLTIQCQVDSQVTMMFWYRQQPGQSLTLIATANQGSEATYESGFVIDKFPISRPNLTFSTLTVSNMSPEDSSIYLCSGTGGANYGYTFGSGTRLTVV.

V usage is TRBV28 and J usage is TRBJ2-5; D remains ambiguous. V lost 3 bases, J lost 1 base, and 9 bases lay in between. The CDR3 sequence is 14 residues long. Germline V gene lookup returns CDR1 MDHEN and CDR2 SYDVKM. The CDR3 region is CASSFDGFQETQYF. For the CDR3, the DNA is TGTGCCAGCAGTTTCGACGGATTCCAAGAGACCCAGTACTTC.

The chain couples TRBV15 to TRBJ2-4; D is ambiguous. The J call is in doubt because the DNA end fits TRBJ2-5 better. Germline V lookup: CDR1 LNHNV, CDR2 YYDKDF (reference sequence). The CDR3 length is 13 residues. CDR3 region: CATSPRRQETQYF. The CDR3 nucleotides read TGTGCCACCAGCCCCCGACGGCAAGAGACCCAGTACTTC.

This clonotype was found many times. As DNA, the CDR3 is TGTGCCACGACCCCTGATGCCCTGTCGGATGAGCAGTTCTTC. It specifies CATTPDALSDEQFF. The chain uses TRBV10-3 and TRBJ2-1; D ambiguous. The CDR3 contains 14 residues. Germline CDR1 ENHRY, CDR2 SYGVKD. Trimming left V 10 bases short and J 8 bases short, with 21 bases between.

The table lists this clonotype with a few counts. The gene calls are TRBV6-6 and TRBJ2-1; D is possibly TRBD1 (6 bases). This CDR3 spans 14 amino acids. Germline CDR1 is MNHNY and CDR2 is SVGAGI (reference sequence). The V end was cut by 7 bases, the J end by 5 bases, with 15 bases between. DNA for the CDR3: TGTGCCAGCACAAGGACAGCTTTTGACAATGAGCAGTTCTTC. It specifies CASTRTAFDNEQFF.

This clonotype was counted between two and nine times. This chain uses TRBV11-2 with TRBJ2-7; no clear D. Germline-derived CDR1 and CDR2 are SGHAT and FQNNGV. The CDR3 loop spans 11 amino acids. V was trimmed by 8 bases and J by 3 bases, leaving 8 bases between them. For the CDR3, the DNA is TGTGCCAGCCTAAATCTCTACGAGCAGTACTTC. Residues: CASLNLYEQYF.

The gene calls are TRBV28 and TRBJ2-1; D may be TRBD1 or TRBD2 (5 bases each). This CDR3 has 15 amino acids. Germline lookup yields CDR1 MDHEN and CDR2 SYDVKM. V lost 6 bases, J lost 6 bases, and 18 bases lay in between. This chain's CDR3 is CASSPLGTPSNEQFF. The CDR3 coding sequence is TGTGCCAGCAGCCCACTCGGGACCCCGAGCAATGAGCAGTTCTTC.

The chain joins TRBV7-2 to TRBJ2-1; 8 positions match TRBD1. The CDR3 has 15 residues. CDR1 is SGHTA and CDR2 is FQGNSA in the germline V gene. Trimming cost V 5 bases and J 0 bases; bases outside gene matches: 3. CDR3 DNA sequence: TGTGCCAGCAGCGAAGACAGGGGCTCCTACAATGAGCAGTTCTTC. This codes for CASSEDRGSYNEQFF.

The chain uses TRBV5-1 and TRBJ2-3; 11 positions match TRBD2. The CDR3 loop spans 14 amino acids. V gave up 8 bases and J gave up 5 bases; unmatched junction bases: 7. The germline CDR1 and CDR2 sequences are SGHRS and YFSETQ. CDR3 loop: CASDSGGARDTQYF. As DNA, the CDR3 is TGCGCCAGTGATAGCGGGGGGGCAAGAGATACGCAGTATTTT.

The genes are TRBV7-9 and TRBJ2-2; D not resolved. The CDR3 totals 11 residues. Trimming removed 4 bases from V and 7 bases from J, with 4 bases in between. Germline V gene lookup returns CDR1 SEHNR and CDR2 FQNEAQ (reference sequence). DNA for the CDR3: TGTGCCAGCAGCTCAGACGGGGAGCTGTTTTTT. This gives the protein CASSSDGELFF.

The chain is built from TRBV20-1 and TRBJ1-1; TRBD1 aligns across 11 bases. From germline, CDR1 is DFQATT and CDR2 SNEGSKA (reference sequence). V lost 6 bases, J lost 5 bases, and 8 bases stayed unmatched. The CDR3 runs to 14 residues. CDR3 sequence reads: CSATRTGGRTEAFF. The DNA for the CDR3 is TGCAGTGCAACAAGGACAGGGGGCAGGACTGAAGCTTTCTTT.

The V gene is TRBV7-9, the J gene TRBJ1-2, with D hard to call. The CDR3 length is 13 residues. CDR1 and CDR2 (germline): SEHNR, FQNEAQ (reference sequence). With 7 bases removed from V and 8 bases from J, the gap between germline ends came to 17 bases. CDR3 bases: TGTGCCAGCACCATTTCTCTTGGGTGCGGCTACACCTTC. Translating gives CASTISLGCGYTF.

The sample holds one count of this clonotype. The gene calls are TRBV9 and TRBJ1-2; the D gene is possibly TRBD1 (5 bases). Germline V CDR1 and CDR2: SGDLS, YYNGEE. This CDR3 has 14 amino acids. Trimming took 0 bases from V and 4 from J, leaving 10 bases between them. The CDR3 sequence is CASSVAGATYGYTF. As DNA, the CDR3 is TGTGCCAGCAGCGTAGCTGGGGCTACCTATGGCTACACCTTC.

The chain carries TRBV5-1 and TRBJ1-4; 8 positions agree with TRBD1. The CDR3 is 15 residues long. The ends lost 4 bases at V and 4 bases at J; junction bases unmatched: 6. The germline V gene encodes CDR1 SGHRS and CDR2 YFSETQ. In nucleotides, the CDR3 is TGCGCCAGCAGCACGGACAGGGCGGTTAATGAAAAACTGTTTTTT. It translates to CASSTDRAVNEKLFF.

In regard to this clonotype: A much more abundant neighbour one base away suggests this may be a read error. This sequence joins TRBV5-1 and TRBJ1-1; D gene ambiguous. Looked up from germline, CDR1 is SGHRS and CDR2 is YFSETQ. The CDR3 is made up of 13 amino acids. The chain's CDR3 is CASSLFGNTQAFF. The CDR3 bases are TGCGCCAGCAGCTTATTTGGGAACACTCAAGCTTTCTTT.

The sample holds a few counts of this clonotype. The CDR3 coding sequence is TGTGCCAGCAGTCCAGGGGCGTCGGCTAATGAAAAACTGTTTTTT. This gives the protein CASSPGASANEKLFF. The gene calls are TRBV5-5 and TRBJ1-4; TRBD1 is a possible D gene (6 bases). The length of the CDR3 is 15 residues. V was pared by 5 bases and J by 3 bases, with 14 bases between. CDR1 and CDR2 from the germline V gene are SGHKS and YYEKEE (reference sequence).

This clonotype has more than one count but fewer than ten. The CDR3 DNA reads TGTGCCAGCAGCCAAGATATAGGGCCCTACACCGGGGAGCTGTTTTTT. It encodes CASSQDIGPYTGELFF. V and J are TRBV4-2 and TRBJ2-2; no definite D call. CDR3 size: 16 residues. Trimming took off 0 bases at V and 3 bases at J, with 11 bases between the two ends. The germline V gene encodes CDR1 LGHNA and CDR2 YNFKEQ.